One and the same sample provided the 10 T cell receptor beta chains below, sequenced in a study of blood T cell repertoires in COVID-19. Using immunoSEQ multiplex PCR, the repertoire was profiled, and TCRdb retains in-frame clones only, with some absent. The sample holds around 110,000 clones, 83% seen once. The specimen was peripheral blood. The receptor set was obtained from a young man with acute or convalescent COVID-19.

The chain uses TRBV6-2 or TRBV6-3 and TRBJ2-7, with 9 positions matching TRBD1. This CDR3 region has 17 residues. CDR1 and CDR2 (germline): MNHEY, SVGEGT. V was clipped by 0 bases and J by 3 bases; unmatched bases: 9. The CDR3, as DNA: TGTGCCAGCAGTTACTCGGTGACAGGGGGTTCCGACTACGAGCAGTACTTC. Translating gives CASSYSVTGGSDYEQYF.

V is TRBV27 and J is TRBJ2-1; 10 bases align to TRBD1. V shed 3 bases and J 8 bases; nucleotides not matched to a gene: 7. The CDR3 is made up of 15 amino acids. The germline V gene encodes CDR1 MNHEY and CDR2 SMNVEV (reference sequence). CDR3 coding DNA: TGTGCCAGCAGTTTCCTGGGACAGGGGTTCTATGAGCAGTTCTTC. Amino acid sequence: CASSFLGQGFYEQFF.

This clone was observed a handful of times. This chain joins TRBV7-9 and TRBJ1-2, with TRBD1 matching 8 bases. Germline-derived CDR1 and CDR2 are SEHNR and FQNEAQ (reference sequence). Trimming at V came to 5 bases and at J to 5 bases, leaving 4 bases not matched to a gene. The CDR3 spans 13 residues. CDR3: CASSKQGGYGYTF. The CDR3 coding sequence is TGTGCCAGCAGCAAACAGGGGGGGTATGGCTACACCTTC.

The chain links TRBV3-1 (or the pseudogene TRBV3-2) to TRBJ1-4; the match to TRBD1 covers 9 bases. Germline V gives CDR1 LGHDT, CDR2 YNNKEL (reference sequence). The CDR3 runs to 20 residues. With 2 bases clipped from V and 4 bases from J, the junction kept 17 bases outside the gene matches. The CDR3 nucleotides are TGTGCCAGCAGCCAAACCCTAAACCGGGACAGGGAAGGTAATAATGAAAAACTGTTTTTT. It specifies CASSQTLNRDREGNNEKLFF.

The genes are TRBV11-2 and TRBJ1-6; 7 bases are shared with TRBD1. The germline gives CDR1 SGHAT, CDR2 FQNNGV. The CDR3 loop spans 15 amino acids. V was clipped by 3 bases and J by 6 bases; unmatched bases: 5. CDR3 nucleotides: TGTGCCAGCAGCTTCTCGGGACAGAGTAATTCACCCCTCCACTTT. This translates into CASSFSGQSNSPLHF.

The gene calls are TRBV6-5 and TRBJ2-7; maybe TRBD1 (5 bases). Germline CDR1 MNHEY, CDR2 SVGAGI. The CDR3 contains 15 residues. V lost 5 bases to trimming and J lost 0 bases, with 14 bases between them. The DNA of the CDR3 is TGTGCCAGCAGTCGACAGAGTGATAGCTCCTACGAGCAGTACTTC. It specifies CASSRQSDSSYEQYF.

V gene TRBV19 combines with J gene TRBJ2-1, with a possible D match to TRBD2 (6 bases). This CDR3 comprises 16 residues. The germline CDR1 and CDR2 sequences are LNHDA and SQIVND (reference sequence). V was cut by 1 base and J by 4 bases, with 14 bases left in between. The CDR3 here is CASSIGGDWIYNEQFF. CDR3 coding DNA: TGTGCCAGTAGTATAGGGGGGGACTGGATTTACAATGAGCAGTTCTTC. The complete variable domain, with remaining parts taken from reference TRBV19 and TRBJ2-1, reads DGGITQSPKYLFRKEGQNVTLSCEQNLNHDAMYWYRQDPGQGLRLIYYSQIVNDFQKGDIAEGYSVSREKKESFPLTVTSAQKNPTAFYLCASSIGGDWIYNEQFFGPGTRLTVL.

This chain joins TRBV4-1 and TRBJ1-1, with TRBD1 as a possible D gene (5 bases). Trimming removed 1 base from V and 1 base from J, with 19 bases in between. Looked up from germline, CDR1 is MGHRA and CDR2 is YSYEKL. This CDR3 has 18 amino acids. The CDR3 here is CASSQGRLAGKPNTEAFF. In DNA form, the CDR3 reads TGCGCCAGCAGCCAAGGTCGCCTCGCAGGGAAACCGAACACTGAAGCTTTCTTT.

V is TRBV18 and J is TRBJ2-6; TRBD1 matches at 8 bases. The germline gives CDR1 KGHSH, CDR2 LQKENI. The CDR3 runs 19 residues. Losses at the gene ends were 1 base for V and 2 bases for J; bases not matched to a gene: 10. The CDR3 region has the DNA TGTGCCAGCTCACCACAAGGGACGGACAGGGACGCTGGGGCCAACGTCCTGACTTTC. It encodes CASSPQGTDRDAGANVLTF.

The gene calls are TRBV16 and TRBJ2-1; 10 bases line up with TRBD2. V trimming: 4 bases; J trimming: 6 bases; junction bases outside the gene matches: 6. The germline CDR1 and CDR2 sequences are KGHSY and FQNENV. This CDR3 comprises 15 residues. The CDR3 DNA sequence: TGTGCCAGCAGCCCTGAGCGGGAGGGAAGCAATGAGCAGTTCTTC. As protein: CASSPEREGSNEQFF.